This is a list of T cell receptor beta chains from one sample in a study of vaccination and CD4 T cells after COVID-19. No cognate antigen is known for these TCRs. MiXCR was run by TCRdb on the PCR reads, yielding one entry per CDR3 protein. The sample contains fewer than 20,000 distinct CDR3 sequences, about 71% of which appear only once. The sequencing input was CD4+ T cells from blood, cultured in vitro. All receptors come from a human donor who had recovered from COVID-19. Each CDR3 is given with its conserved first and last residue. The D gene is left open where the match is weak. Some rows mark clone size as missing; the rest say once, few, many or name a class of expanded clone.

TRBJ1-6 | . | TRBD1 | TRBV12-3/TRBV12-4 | TGTGCCAGCAGACAGGGGTCTTGGAATTCACCCCTCCACTTT | CASRQGSWNSPLHF
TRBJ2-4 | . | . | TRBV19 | TGTGCCAGTAGCCTTGGGACCGCGGGTGCCAAAAACATTCAGTACTTC | CASSLGTAGAKNIQYF
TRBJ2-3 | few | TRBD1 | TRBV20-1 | TGCAGTGCCACACAGGGGAGCACAGATACGCAGTATTTT | CSATQGSTDTQYF
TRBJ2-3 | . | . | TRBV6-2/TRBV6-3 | TGTGCCAGCAGCCCTGCTGGCCAGAGGAATACAGATACGCAGTATTTT | CASSPAGQRNTDTQYF
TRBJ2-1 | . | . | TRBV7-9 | TGTGCCAGCAGCCGGGACCTCGGAAATGAGCAGTTCTTC | CASSRDLGNEQFF
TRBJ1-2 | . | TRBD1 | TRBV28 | TGTGCCAGCAGTTTAGTGGGGACAGGGGGATTTCGGGGCTACACCTTC | CASSLVGTGGFRGYTF
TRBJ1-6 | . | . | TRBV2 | TGTGCCAGTGCGGAAGCGGGACGGCGGAATTCACCCCTCCACTTT | CASAEAGRRNSPLHF
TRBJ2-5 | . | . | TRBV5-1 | TGCGCCAGCGGCCTGGGGGCTACCCAAGAGACCCAGTACTTC | CASGLGATQETQYF
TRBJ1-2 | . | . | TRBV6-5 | TGTGCCAGCAGTTACGGGCCCCTATCTTATGGCTACACCTTC | CASSYGPLSYGYTF
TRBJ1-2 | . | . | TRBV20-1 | TGCAGTGCTAGTTTAGAGGGGTACGGCTATGGCTACACCTTC | CSASLEGYGYGYTF
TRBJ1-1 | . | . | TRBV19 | TGTGCCAGTATAAATCTTGAAGGGAGCACTGAAGCTTTCTTT | CASINLEGSTEAFF
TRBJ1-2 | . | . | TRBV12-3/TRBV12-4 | TGTGCCAGCAGTTTCGGTTGGGGCTATGGCTACACCTTC | CASSFGWGYGYTF
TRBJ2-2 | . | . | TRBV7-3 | TGTGCCAGCAGCCCGGCAGGGGGGGCGGTCACCGGGGAGCTGTTTTTT | CASSPAGGAVTGELFF
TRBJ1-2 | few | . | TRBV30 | TGTGCCTGGAGCCCGGGACGGCAGAATGGCTACACCTTC | CAWSPGRQNGYTF
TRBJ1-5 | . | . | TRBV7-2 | TGTGCCAGCAGCTACCGGGACATCCCTTCGACCCAGCATTTT | CASSYRDIPSTQHF
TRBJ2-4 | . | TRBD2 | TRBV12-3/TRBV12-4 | TGTGCCAGCAGTTCGACCGGGACTAGCGGGGCCCGAGACATTCAGTACTTC | CASSSTGTSGARDIQYF
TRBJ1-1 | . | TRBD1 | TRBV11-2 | TGTGCCAGCAGGGATACAGGGGTGATCACTGAAGCTTTCTTT | CASRDTGVITEAFF
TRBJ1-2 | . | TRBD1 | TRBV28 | TGTGCCAGCAGTTTGTACAGGGGGAGTGATGGCTACACCTTC | CASSLYRGSDGYTF
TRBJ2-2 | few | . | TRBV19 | TGTGCCAGTACCCGAGGGGGGAACACCGGGGAGCTGTTTTTT | CASTRGGNTGELFF
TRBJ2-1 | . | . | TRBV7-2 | TGTGCCAGCAGTCCCACGGGGCCCCCCTTCGGGCAGTTCTTC | CASSPTGPPFGQFF
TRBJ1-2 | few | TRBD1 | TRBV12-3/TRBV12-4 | TGTGCCAGCACCCGGACAGGGGCCTATGGCTACACCTTC | CASTRTGAYGYTF
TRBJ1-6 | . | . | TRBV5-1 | TGCGCCAGCAGCCCTGGACAGCATAATTCACCCCTCCACTTT | CASSPGQHNSPLHF
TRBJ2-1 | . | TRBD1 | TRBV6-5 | TGTGCCAGCAGTTTGGGGACAGGTACTTACAATGAGCAGTTCTTC | CASSLGTGTYNEQFF
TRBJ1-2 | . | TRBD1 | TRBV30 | TGTGCCTGGAACCTACCGGGACAGGGGGGCTCTAACTATGGCTACACCTTC | CAWNLPGQGGSNYGYTF
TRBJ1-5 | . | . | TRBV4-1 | TGCGCCAGCAGCCAAGGAGGGGTCCGCGGGAATCAGCCCCAGCATTTT | CASSQGGVRGNQPQHF
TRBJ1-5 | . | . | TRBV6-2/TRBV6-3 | TGTGCCAGCAGTTATTTTCAGGTGGGGGCTCAGCCCCAGCATTTT | CASSYFQVGAQPQHF
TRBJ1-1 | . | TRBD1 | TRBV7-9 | TGTGCCAGCAGCCTACGAATGACAGGGGCGAACACTGAAGCTTTCTTT | CASSLRMTGANTEAFF
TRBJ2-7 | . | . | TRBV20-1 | TGCAGTGCTAGACAGGGGCCCGCTGCCTACGAGCAGTACTTC | CSARQGPAAYEQYF
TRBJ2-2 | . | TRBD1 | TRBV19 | TGTGCCAGTAGTCGGCCCGGGCAGGGGGCGAACACCGGGGAGCTGTTTTTT | CASSRPGQGANTGELFF
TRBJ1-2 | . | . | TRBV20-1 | TGCAGTGCTCGAGCCCAAACGCGATATGGCTACACCTTC | CSARAQTRYGYTF
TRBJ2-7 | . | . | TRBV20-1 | TGCAGTGCTAGGGGGCCCGGGGCGGGGCGGGACACCTACGAGCAGTACTTC | CSARGPGAGRDTYEQYF
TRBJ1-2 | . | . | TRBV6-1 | TGTGCCAGCAGCCCCAGGATTACCCTCTACGGCTACACCTTC | CASSPRITLYGYTF
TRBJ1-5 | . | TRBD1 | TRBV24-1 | TGTGCCACAAGAGACAGGGCCAATCAGCCCCAGCATTTT | CATRDRANQPQHF
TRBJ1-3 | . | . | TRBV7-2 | TGTGCCAGCAGCCCCACGGGGGGGACGGGAAACACCATATATTTT | CASSPTGGTGNTIYF
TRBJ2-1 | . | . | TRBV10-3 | TGTGCCATGGGGGTGGACAATGAGCAGTTCTTC | CAMGVDNEQFF
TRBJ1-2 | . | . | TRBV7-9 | TGTGCCCTGCCAGCAGGGCGGAACTATGGCTACACCTTC | CALPAGRNYGYTF